The sequence of this T cell receptor (beta chain) was determined in a study of T cells after yellow fever vaccination. The CDR3 covers 11 residues. V was pared by 3 bases and J by 10 bases, with 8 bases between. Germline assignment: CDR1 SGHNT and CDR2 YYREEE (reference sequence). TCRdb re-called the 5' RACE reads with MiXCR, one entry per CDR3 protein. The table records around 350,000 distinct CDR3 sequences, around 6.4% of them present only once. Findings and limits, study-wide: Relatively few clonotypes were ones that appeared in both CD4 and CD8 compartments. A weaker but faster secondary response was observed, peaking on day 5 versus 15.

This clonotype appeared a few times. What it binds is unknown. The specimen comprised PBMCs, sampled 5 days after the yellow fever booster vaccination. This chain links TRBV5-4 with TRBJ2-1; D call uncertain. This receptor was identified in a man aged 30-40 years who received the YFV17D yellow fever vaccine. Here the CDR3 DNA reads TGTGCCAGCAGCTCCGCGAGCGAGCAGTTCTTC. This encodes CASSSASEQFF.